These 3 T cell receptor beta chains originate from one sample sequenced in a study of T cells after yellow fever vaccination (dated by TCRdb to between 2018 and 2021). Library construction relied on 5' RACE. Instrument on record: Illumina HiSeq 2500. TCRdb trimmed the raw reads at Q25, called clones with MiXCR and kept productive beta chains. Every CDR3 protein is listed once, alongside the most common genes and DNA of its rows. The sample has over 130,000 distinct CDR3 sequences on record, about 8% of them singletons. The ten most abundant clones make up roughly 0.71% of the sample. Interpreted using the paper, the treatment or condition label stands for: live attenuated yellow fever vaccine strain. Specimen: CD4+ T cells sorted from PBMCs, collected 5 days after the yellow fever booster vaccination. The receptors here all came from a man under 40 who received the YFV17D yellow fever vaccine.

At least ten counts were recorded for this clonotype. The rearrangement uses TRBV7-2 and TRBJ2-2, with D tentatively TRBD2 (6 bases). The CDR3 runs to 16 residues. Between the trimmed V and J ends, which lost 7 bases and 9 bases, there was a span of 24 bases. Germline CDR1 reads SGHTA; CDR2 reads FQGNSA. CDR3 residues: CASTQVSASVGRELFF. CDR3 coding DNA: TGTGCCAGCACCCAAGTCTCGGCTAGCGTGGGCCGGGAGCTGTTTTTT.

This clonotype has ten or more counts. V usage is TRBV15 and J usage is TRBJ2-1; perhaps TRBD2 as D (6 bases). The CDR3 contains 14 residues. Germline V CDR1 and CDR2: LNHNV, YYDKDF (reference sequence). With 7 bases removed from V and 1 base from J, the gap between germline ends came to 11 bases. CDR3 amino acids: CATTHGGSYNEQFF. The CDR3, as DNA: TGTGCCACCACTCACGGGGGTTCCTACAATGAGCAGTTCTTC.

This clonotype appeared many times. The chain recombines TRBV20-1 with TRBJ2-7; 9 bases are a match to TRBD1. The CDR3 spans 15 residues. The trim removed 3 bases at V and 0 bases at J, leaving 6 bases unmatched. Germline CDR1 and CDR2: DFQATT and SNEGSKA (reference sequence). The CDR3 here is CSASTGGAPSYEQYF. The CDR3 nucleotides read TGCAGTGCTAGCACAGGGGGCGCCCCCTCCTACGAGCAGTACTTC.